The 7 T cell receptor beta chains presented below share a single source sample, sequenced in a study of blood T cell repertoires in COVID-19. Generated by immunoSEQ multiplex PCR, the TCRdb table keeps only in-frame clones and is missing some. This sample has 210,000 or so clones, with roughly 90% found just once. Input material: peripheral blood. The receptor set was obtained from a man aged 40-50 years with acute or convalescent COVID-19.

The chain couples TRBV27 to TRBJ2-1; perhaps TRBD2 as D (7 bases). This CDR3 region has 13 residues. Trimming took 6 bases from V and 8 from J, leaving 14 bases between them. The germline V gene has CDR1 MNHEY and CDR2 SMNVEV (reference sequence). CDR3 in amino acids: CASRGGPVYEQFF. DNA of the CDR3: TGTGCCAGCAGGGGGGGGCCCGTCTATGAGCAGTTCTTC.

V is TRBV6-1 and J is TRBJ2-3; TRBD1 matches 8 bases. V lost 1 base, J lost 6 bases, and 6 bases stayed unmatched. Germline V gene sequence: CDR1 MNHNS, CDR2 SASEGT. This CDR3 has 15 amino acids. Here the CDR3 reads CASSEGDRSSDTQYF. The DNA of the CDR3 is TGTGCCAGCAGTGAAGGGGACAGGAGCAGTGATACGCAGTATTTT.

The chain uses TRBV5-1 and TRBJ1-1, with a tentative D call TRBD1 (6 bases). The germline V gene has CDR1 SGHRS and CDR2 YFSETQ. The CDR3 totals 14 residues. V lost 0 bases and J 4 bases, leaving 10 bases between the germline ends. CDR3 loop: CASSLVLQGTEAFF. The CDR3 nucleotides read TGCGCCAGCAGCTTGGTTTTACAGGGCACTGAAGCTTTCTTT.

V gene TRBV6-2 or TRBV6-3 combines with J gene TRBJ2-5, with TRBD2 as a possible D gene (5 bases). CDR3 length: 14 residues. The germline V gene encodes CDR1 MNHEY and CDR2 SVGEGT. Deletions cut 2 bases from V and 4 bases from J, with 11 bases between. The CDR3: CASSYGGSPETQYF. CDR3 sequence (DNA): TGTGCCAGCAGTTACGGAGGATCCCCAGAGACCCAGTACTTC.

The rearrangement links TRBV5-1 to TRBJ1-1, with 9 bases identical to TRBD1. With 2 bases clipped from V and 3 bases from J, the junction kept 5 bases outside the gene matches. The V gene's germline CDR1 is SGHRS and CDR2 YFSETQ. The CDR3 consists of 15 residues. CDR3 coding DNA: TGCGCCAGCAGCTTACAGGGGGCCGTGGACACTGAAGCTTTCTTT. Encoded protein: CASSLQGAVDTEAFF.

CDR3 residues: CASSKGLAGGSTDTQYF. The CDR3 DNA reads TGTGCCAGCAGCAAGGGACTAGCGGGGGGTAGCACAGATACGCAGTATTTT. The chain carries TRBV7-9 and TRBJ2-3; 15 positions match TRBD2. Trimming took 5 bases from V and 0 from J; bases not matched to a gene: 3. Germline V gene lookup returns CDR1 SEHNR and CDR2 FQNEAQ (reference sequence). This CDR3 contains 17 residues.

This chain joins TRBV7-9 and TRBJ2-5; 7 positions agree with TRBD2. Germline assignment: CDR1 SEHNR and CDR2 FQNEAQ (reference sequence). The CDR3 extends over 15 amino acids. Unmatched junction bases numbered 6, after V lost 4 bases and J lost 1 base. In nucleotides, the CDR3 is TGTGCCAGCAGCTCTAAAGCGGGGATCCAAGAGACCCAGTACTTC. This encodes CASSSKAGIQETQYF.